The following is a T cell receptor (beta chain) sequence with its context. Antigen unknown. The CDR3 sequence is 15 residues long. CDR1 is LGHNA and CDR2 is YNFKEQ in the germline V gene. V gave up 4 bases and J gave up 0 bases, with 13 bases separating them. These data are taken from a study of Ad26.COV2.S vaccination and SARS-CoV-2 variants. General study findings and limits: Reports say spike-specific CD8+ and CD4+ T cell responses covered substantial breadth after vaccination.

Libraries were prepared by immunoSEQ multiplex PCR; TCRdb keeps only in-frame clonotypes and omits some of them. The table has roughly 350,000 clones, approximately 86% seen once; the top ten hold roughly 10%. Treatment: about 20 received Ad26.COV2.S at low or high dose, single or two shots; several received placebo; per-sample allocation not given. Sampling occurred on day 63 after the first vaccine or placebo injection. This Boston cohort included adults aged 18-55 years. The rearrangement uses TRBV4-2 and TRBJ2-7, with a weak D call TRBD2 (5 bases). This clonotype originated in a person aged 18-65 years who received the Ad26.COV2.S COVID-19 vaccine or a placebo. The sample was peripheral blood, taken in a trial of Ad26.COV2.S vaccine versus placebo. The CDR3 loop reads CASSPGSPSSYEQYF. CDR3 nucleotide sequence: TGTGCCAGCAGCCCTGGGAGTCCAAGCTCCTACGAGCAGTACTTC.